This TCR beta chain stems from a study of T cells expressing NK-cell markers. Study-level points and caveats: Four donors showed these clonotypes also leading the CD3+CD56-NKG2C+ fraction.

CDR1 and CDR2 from the germline V gene are MNHEY and SVGAGI. The CDR3 is made up of 17 amino acids. TCRdb reprocessed the 5' RACE reads, with one entry per CDR3 protein and no DNA. The data show a few hundred thousand distinct CDR3 sequences, and the top ten clones hold 3.5% to 4.5%. Concerning this clonotype: What it binds is unknown.

This TCR derives from a man aged 18 to 30 in good health. The sequencing sample was made of blood T cells: a sorted CD56 or NKG2C T cell subset, CD4+ or CD8+ T cells, or bulk PBMC T cells (not recorded which). J is TRBJ1-4 and V is TRBV6-5; the D call of TRBD1 rests on TCRdb alone, since no DNA is present to check it. The CDR3 sequence: CASRPGTGVYRNEKLFF.